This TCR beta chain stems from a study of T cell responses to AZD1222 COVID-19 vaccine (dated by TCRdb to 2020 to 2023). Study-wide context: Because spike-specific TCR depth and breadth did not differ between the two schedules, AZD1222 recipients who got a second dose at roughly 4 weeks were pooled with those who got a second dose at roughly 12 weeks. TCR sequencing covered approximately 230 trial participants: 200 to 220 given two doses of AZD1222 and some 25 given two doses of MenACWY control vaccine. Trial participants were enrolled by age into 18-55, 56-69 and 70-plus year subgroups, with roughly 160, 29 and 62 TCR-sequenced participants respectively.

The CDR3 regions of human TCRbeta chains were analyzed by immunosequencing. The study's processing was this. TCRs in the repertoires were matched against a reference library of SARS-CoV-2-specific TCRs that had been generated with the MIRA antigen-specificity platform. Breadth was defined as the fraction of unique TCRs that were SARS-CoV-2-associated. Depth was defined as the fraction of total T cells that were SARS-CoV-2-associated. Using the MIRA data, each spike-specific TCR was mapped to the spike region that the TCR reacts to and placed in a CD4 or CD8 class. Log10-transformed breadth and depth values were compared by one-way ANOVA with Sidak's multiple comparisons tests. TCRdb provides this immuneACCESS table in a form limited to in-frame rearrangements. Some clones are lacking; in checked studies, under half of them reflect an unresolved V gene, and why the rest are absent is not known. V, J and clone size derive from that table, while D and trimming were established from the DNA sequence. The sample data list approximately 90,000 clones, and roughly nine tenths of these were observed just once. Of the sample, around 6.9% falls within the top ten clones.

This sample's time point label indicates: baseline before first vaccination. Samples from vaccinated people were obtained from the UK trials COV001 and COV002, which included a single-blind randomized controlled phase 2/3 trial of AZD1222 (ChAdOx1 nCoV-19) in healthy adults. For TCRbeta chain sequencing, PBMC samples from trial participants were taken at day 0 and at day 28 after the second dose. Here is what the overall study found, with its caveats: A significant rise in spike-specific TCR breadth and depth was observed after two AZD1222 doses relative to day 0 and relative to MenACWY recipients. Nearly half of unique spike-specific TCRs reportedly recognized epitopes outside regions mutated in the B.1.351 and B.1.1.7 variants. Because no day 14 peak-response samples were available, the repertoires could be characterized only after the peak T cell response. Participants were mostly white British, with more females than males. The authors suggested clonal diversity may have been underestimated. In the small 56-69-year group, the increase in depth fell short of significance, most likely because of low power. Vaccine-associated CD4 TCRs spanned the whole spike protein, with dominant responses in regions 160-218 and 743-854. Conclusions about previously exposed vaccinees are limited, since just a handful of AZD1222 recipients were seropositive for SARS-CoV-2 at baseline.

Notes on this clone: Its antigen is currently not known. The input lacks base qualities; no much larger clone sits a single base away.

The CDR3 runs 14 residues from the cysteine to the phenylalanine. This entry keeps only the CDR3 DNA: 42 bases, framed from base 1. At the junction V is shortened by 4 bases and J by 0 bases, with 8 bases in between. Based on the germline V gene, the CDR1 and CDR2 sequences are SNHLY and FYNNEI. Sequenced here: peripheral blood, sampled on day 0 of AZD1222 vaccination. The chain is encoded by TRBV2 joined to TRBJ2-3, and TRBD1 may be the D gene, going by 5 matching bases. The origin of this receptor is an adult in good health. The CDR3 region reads CASSVGLSTDTQYF. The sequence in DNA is TGTGCCAGCAGTGTGGGGCTAAGCACAGATACGCAGTATTTT.